This TCR beta chain emerged from a study of blood T cell repertoires in COVID-19. This table comes from immunoSEQ multiplex PCR, and its TCRdb copy is limited to in-frame clones, with some not included. The repertoire holds some 320,000 clones, with 90% to 95% as singletons. In the 2 weeks before study entry, exposed participants met a COVID-19 case, which was PCR-confirmed or clinician-diagnosed. The length of the CDR3 is 15 residues. CDR1 and CDR2 (germline): MNHEY, SMNVEV (reference sequence). V gave up 5 bases and J gave up 2 bases; unmatched junction bases: 6. This receptor was taken from a woman in her 30s who had been exposed to COVID-19. The V call is TRBV27, the J call TRBJ1-1, with 9 bases that match TRBD1. The sequenced sample consisted of PBMCs or T cells enriched from blood (not recorded which). The CDR3 spells CASSPYRGPNTEAFF. CDR3 nucleotides: TGTGCCAGCAGTCCGTACAGGGGGCCAAACACTGAAGCTTTCTTT.